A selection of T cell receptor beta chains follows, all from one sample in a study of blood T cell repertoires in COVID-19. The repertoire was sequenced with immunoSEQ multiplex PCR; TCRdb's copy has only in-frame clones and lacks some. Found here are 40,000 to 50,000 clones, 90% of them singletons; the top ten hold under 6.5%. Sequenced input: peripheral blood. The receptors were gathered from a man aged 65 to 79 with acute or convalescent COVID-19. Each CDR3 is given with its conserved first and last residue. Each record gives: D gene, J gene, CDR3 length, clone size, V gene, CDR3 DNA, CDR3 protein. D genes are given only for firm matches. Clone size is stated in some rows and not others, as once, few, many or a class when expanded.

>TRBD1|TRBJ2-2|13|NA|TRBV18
TGTGCCAGCTCACCTACAGGGGGCCGGGAGCTGTTTTTT
CASSPTGGRELFF
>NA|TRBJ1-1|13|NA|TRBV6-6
TGTGCCACCCGGGGACATTTGAACACTGAAGCTTTCTTT
CATRGHLNTEAFF
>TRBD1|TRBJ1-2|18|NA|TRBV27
TGTGCCAGCAGTTTATTTGACGGGACAGACCCATTTCCCCATGGCTACACCTTC
CASSLFDGTDPFPHGYTF
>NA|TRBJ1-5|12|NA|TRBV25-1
TGTGCCAGCAGCCCAGGGAATCAGCCCCAGCATTTT
CASSPGNQPQHF
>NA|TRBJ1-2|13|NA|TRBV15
TGTGCCACCAGCAGAGAAACGGAGTATGGCTACACCTTC
CATSRETEYGYTF
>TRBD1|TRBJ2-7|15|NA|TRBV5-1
TGCGCCAGCAGCTTAGGGACAGAAAGCTCCTACGAGCAGTACTTC
CASSLGTESSYEQYF
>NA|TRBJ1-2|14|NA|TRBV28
TGTGCCAGCGGGGGCCAACAGGGCCTCTATGGCTACACCTTC
CASGGQQGLYGYTF
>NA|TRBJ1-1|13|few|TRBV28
TGTGCCAGCACTTGGCGGGGGGCCACTGAAGCTTTCTTT
CASTWRGATEAFF
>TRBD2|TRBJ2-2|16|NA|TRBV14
TGTGCCAGCAGCCTTGAGCGGGGGGGCTACACCGGGGAGCTGTTTTTT
CASSLERGGYTGELFF
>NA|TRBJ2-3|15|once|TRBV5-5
TGTGCCAGCAGCTTGGGAAAGACTAGCACAGATACGCAGTATTTT
CASSLGKTSTDTQYF
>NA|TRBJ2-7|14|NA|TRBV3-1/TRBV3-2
TGTGCCAGCAGCCAAGACTACAGGTCCTACGAGCAGTACTTC
CASSQDYRSYEQYF
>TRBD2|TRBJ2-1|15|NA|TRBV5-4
TGTGCCAGCAGTCCGGGCGGGCTAGCGGGGGGGGAGCAGTTCTTC
CASSPGGLAGGEQFF
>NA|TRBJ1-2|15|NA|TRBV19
TGTGCCAGTAGCCTCCAGGGACATGCCTTCTATGGCTACACCTTC
CASSLQGHAFYGYTF
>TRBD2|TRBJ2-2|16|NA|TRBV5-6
TGTGCCAGCAGCTTCCCGAGCGGGGGCCAAACCGGGGAGCTGTTTTTT
CASSFPSGGQTGELFF
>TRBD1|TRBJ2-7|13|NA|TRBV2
TGTGCCAGCGGGGACAGCCCCTCTTACGAGCAGTACTTC
CASGDSPSYEQYF
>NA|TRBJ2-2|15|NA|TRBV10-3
TGTGCCATCAGTGACGCCGTCTCAGGGACCGGGGAGCTGTTTTTT
CAISDAVSGTGELFF
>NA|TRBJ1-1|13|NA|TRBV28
TGTGCCAGCACCGAAGGAGGATCCCCCAAGGCTTTCTTT
CASTEGGSPKAFF
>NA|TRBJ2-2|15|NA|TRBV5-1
TGCGCCAGCAGTTCGGAGGGATGGGTCACCGGGGAGCTGTTTTTT
CASSSEGWVTGELFF
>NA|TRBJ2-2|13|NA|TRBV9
TGTGCCAGTCAGGCAGGGGAAGCCGGGGAGCTGTTTTTT
CASQAGEAGELFF
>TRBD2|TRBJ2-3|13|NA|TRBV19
TGTGCCAGTCCACGCGGGGGGTCAGATACGCAGTATTTT
CASPRGGSDTQYF
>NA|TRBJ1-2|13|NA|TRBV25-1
TGTGCCAGCAGTGAGCAGGGGAACTATGGCTACACCTTC
CASSEQGNYGYTF
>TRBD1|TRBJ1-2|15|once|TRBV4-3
TGCGCCAGCAGCCAAGATCTAAGGACAGGGGGTGGCTACACCTTC
CASSQDLRTGGGYTF
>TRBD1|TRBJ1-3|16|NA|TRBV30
TGTGCCTGGAGGCATGTTCAGGGGGTCGGGAGAAACACCATATATTTT
CAWRHVQGVGRNTIYF
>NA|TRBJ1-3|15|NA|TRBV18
TGTGCCAGCTCAGCGGACAGACCGACTGGAAACACCATATATTTT
CASSADRPTGNTIYF
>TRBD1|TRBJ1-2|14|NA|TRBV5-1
TGCGCCAGCAGCCCGGGGGGACAGGGCTATGGCTACACCTTC
CASSPGGQGYGYTF
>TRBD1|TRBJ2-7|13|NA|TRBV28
TGTGCCAGCACCTTTACAGGGGTCTACGAGCAGTACTTC
CASTFTGVYEQYF
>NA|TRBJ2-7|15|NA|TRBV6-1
TGTGCCAGCAGTGAAGGCCCAGTACAGATATACGAGCAGTACTTC
CASSEGPVQIYEQYF
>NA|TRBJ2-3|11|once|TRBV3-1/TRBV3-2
TGTGCCAGCAGCCCCGGTAATACGCAGTATTTT
CASSPGNTQYF
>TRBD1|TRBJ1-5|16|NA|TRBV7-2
TGTGCCAGCAGCCTTGACAGGGGGGATAGCAATCAGCCCCAGCATTTT
CASSLDRGDSNQPQHF